This paragraph covers one T cell receptor (beta chain) sequence. The entry originates in a study of T cell changes during pregnancy in multiple sclerosis. Data came from immunoSEQ multiplex PCR; TCRdb stores just in-frame clones and leaves some out. Of approximately 99,000 clones in the sample, about 94% are singletons; the top ten hold 0.99%. The material was peripheral blood, obtained after pregnancy. This clonotype was obtained from a female donor with multiple sclerosis, enrolled in a pregnancy study.

DNA of the CDR3: TGTGCCAGCAGCCGATCCCCCCAGGTTGCGGGACTTAGCTCCTACGAGCAGTACTTC. Encoded protein: CASSRSPQVAGLSSYEQYF. V gene TRBV7-2 combines with J gene TRBJ2-7; maybe TRBD2 (6 bases). Germline V gene lookup returns CDR1 SGHTA and CDR2 FQGNSA. CDR3 size: 19 residues. With 5 bases removed from V and 0 bases from J, the gap between germline ends came to 26 bases.